The present TCR beta chain was sequenced within a study of vaccination and CD4 T cells after COVID-19. For the study at large: Each individual in the study obtained two doses of BNT162b2 or mRNA-1273 vaccine.

Study-wide findings and caveats: Median approximately 90% of reactive clones detected in convalescent patients emerged only post-vaccination.

The CDR3 loop spans 13 amino acids. V was pared by 2 bases and J by 3 bases, with 9 bases between. Germline loops: CDR1 DFQATT, CDR2 SNEGSKA (reference sequence). Sample treatment: approximately nine-day PBMC culture with coronavirus spike peptide pools or control peptides (ViraFEST assay). With the Oncomine TCR Beta short-read assay, DNA from cultured CD4+ T cells was sequenced. Each CDR3 protein is one row after TCRdb ran MiXCR on the PCR reads. Among around 6,000 distinct CDR3 sequences listed, 48% were seen once. This clonotype has only a few counts. Its antigen is unidentified. The TCR was taken from a human donor who had recovered from COVID-19. Input material: CD4+ T cells from blood, cultured in vitro. J is TRBJ2-3 and V is TRBV20-1; D gene unclear. The CDR3, as DNA: TGCAGTGCTAGATGGGCAGGTACAGATACGCAGTATTTT. This sequence encodes CSARWAGTDTQYF.